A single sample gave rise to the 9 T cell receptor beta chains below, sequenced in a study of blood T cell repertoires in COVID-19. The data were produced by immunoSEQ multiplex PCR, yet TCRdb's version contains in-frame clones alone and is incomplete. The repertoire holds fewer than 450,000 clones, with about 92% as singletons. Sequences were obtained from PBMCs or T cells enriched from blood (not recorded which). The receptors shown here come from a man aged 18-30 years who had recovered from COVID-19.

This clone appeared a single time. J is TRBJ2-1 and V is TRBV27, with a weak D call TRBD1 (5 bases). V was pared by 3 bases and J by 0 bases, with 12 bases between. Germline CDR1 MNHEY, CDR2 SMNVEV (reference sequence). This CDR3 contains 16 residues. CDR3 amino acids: CASSFGRQSSYNEQFF. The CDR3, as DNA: TGTGCCAGCAGTTTTGGGCGACAGAGCTCCTACAATGAGCAGTTCTTC.

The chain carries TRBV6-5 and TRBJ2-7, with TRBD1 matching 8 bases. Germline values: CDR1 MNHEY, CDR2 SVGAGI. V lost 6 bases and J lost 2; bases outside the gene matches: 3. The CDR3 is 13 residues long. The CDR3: CASRDRETYEQYF. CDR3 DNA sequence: TGTGCCAGCAGGGACAGGGAAACCTACGAGCAGTACTTC.

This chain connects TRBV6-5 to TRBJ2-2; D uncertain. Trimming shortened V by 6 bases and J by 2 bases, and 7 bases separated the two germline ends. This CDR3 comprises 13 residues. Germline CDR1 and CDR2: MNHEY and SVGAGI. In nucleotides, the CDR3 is TGTGCCAGCAGAACAACAAACACCGGGGAGCTGTTTTTT. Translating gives CASRTTNTGELFF.

CDR3: CASRKRGEGEAFF. The DNA for the CDR3 is TGTGCCAGCAGAAAGCGGGGGGAGGGTGAAGCTTTCTTT. The rearrangement joins TRBV6-5 to TRBJ1-1; maybe TRBD1 (5 bases). Between the trimmed V and J ends, which lost 6 bases and 7 bases, there was a span of 15 bases. Germline loops: CDR1 MNHEY, CDR2 SVGAGI. CDR3 length equals 13 residues.

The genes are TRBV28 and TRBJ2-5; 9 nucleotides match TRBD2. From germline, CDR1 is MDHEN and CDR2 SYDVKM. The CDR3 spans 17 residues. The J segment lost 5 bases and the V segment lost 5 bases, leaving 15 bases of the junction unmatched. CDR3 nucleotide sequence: TGTGCCAGCAGTCCAAGCGGGGGGCCGTTCATCGGGGAGACCCAGTACTTC. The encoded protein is CASSPSGGPFIGETQYF. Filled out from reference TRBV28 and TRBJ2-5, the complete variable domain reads DVKVTQSSRYLVKRTGEKVFLECVQDMDHENMFWYRQDPGLGLRLIYFSYDVKMKEKGDIPEGYSVSREKKERFSLILESASTNQTSMYLCASSPSGGPFIGETQYFGPGTRLLVL.

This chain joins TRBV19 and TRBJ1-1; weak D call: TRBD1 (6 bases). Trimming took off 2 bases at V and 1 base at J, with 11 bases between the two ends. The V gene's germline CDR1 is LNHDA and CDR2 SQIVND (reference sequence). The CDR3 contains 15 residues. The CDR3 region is CASSIRRGGNTEAFF. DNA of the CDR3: TGTGCCAGTAGTATAAGGAGAGGGGGGAACACTGAAGCTTTCTTT.

In nucleotides, the CDR3 is TGCGCCAGCAGCCTGGGACACTCAACTAATGAAAAACTGTTTTTT. It codes for CASSLGHSTNEKLFF. The rearrangement links TRBV5-1 to TRBJ1-4; weak D call: TRBD1 (6 bases). CDR3 length equals 15 residues. V lost 4 bases, J lost 0 bases, and 10 bases lay in between. Looked up from germline, CDR1 is SGHRS and CDR2 is YFSETQ.

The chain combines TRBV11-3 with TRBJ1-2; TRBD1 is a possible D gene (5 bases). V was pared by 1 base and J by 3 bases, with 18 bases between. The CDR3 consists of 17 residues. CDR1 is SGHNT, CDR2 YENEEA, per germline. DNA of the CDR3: TGTGCCAGCAGCTTAGGGGCTTCCTCAGGGCAATACTATGGCTACACCTTC. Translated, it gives CASSLGASSGQYYGYTF.

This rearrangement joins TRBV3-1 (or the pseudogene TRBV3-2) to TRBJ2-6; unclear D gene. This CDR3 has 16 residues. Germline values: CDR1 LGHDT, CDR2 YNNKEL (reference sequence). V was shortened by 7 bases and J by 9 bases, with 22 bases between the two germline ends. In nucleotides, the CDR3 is TGTGCCAGCAAAAATAACGCCGGTTTGAGGAGCAACGTCCTGACTTTC. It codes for CASKNNAGLRSNVLTF.